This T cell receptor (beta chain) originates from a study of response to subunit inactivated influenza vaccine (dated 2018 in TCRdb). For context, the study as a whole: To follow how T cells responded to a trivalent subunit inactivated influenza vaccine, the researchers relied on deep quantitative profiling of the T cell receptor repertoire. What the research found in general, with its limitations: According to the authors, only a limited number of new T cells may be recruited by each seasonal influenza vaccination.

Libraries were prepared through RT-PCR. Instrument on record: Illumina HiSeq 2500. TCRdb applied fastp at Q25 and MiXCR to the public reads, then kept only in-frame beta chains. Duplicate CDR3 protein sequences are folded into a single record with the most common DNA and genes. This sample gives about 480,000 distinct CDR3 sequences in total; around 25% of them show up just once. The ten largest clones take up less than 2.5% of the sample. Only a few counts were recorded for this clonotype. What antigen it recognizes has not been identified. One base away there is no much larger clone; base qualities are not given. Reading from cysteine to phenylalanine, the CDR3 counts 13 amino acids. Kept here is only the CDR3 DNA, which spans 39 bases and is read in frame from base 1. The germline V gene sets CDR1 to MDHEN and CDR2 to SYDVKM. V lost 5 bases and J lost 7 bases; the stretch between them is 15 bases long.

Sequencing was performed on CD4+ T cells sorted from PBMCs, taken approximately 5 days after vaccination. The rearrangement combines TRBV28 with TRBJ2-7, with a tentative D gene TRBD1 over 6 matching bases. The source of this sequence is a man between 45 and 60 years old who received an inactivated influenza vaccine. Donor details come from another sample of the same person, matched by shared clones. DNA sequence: TGTGCCAGCAGTGATCAACAGGGATGGGAGCAGTACTTC. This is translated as CASSDQQGWEQYF.